The 20 T cell receptor beta chains presented below share a single source sample, sequenced in a study of patients and donors after allogeneic stem cell transplantation. TCRdb ran MiXCR on the RT-PCR reads and lists one entry per CDR3 protein. The repertoire holds some 880,000 distinct CDR3 sequences, with approximately 19% as singletons. The sample was blood, either unsorted or a sorted T cell fraction (not recorded which). These receptors all stem from a human donor who was either an allogeneic HSCT recipient or a stem cell or donor lymphocyte infusion donor (not recorded which). It is not recorded whose cells these are; they may come from a transplant donor.

This chain joins TRBV7-9 and TRBJ1-2; no firm D call. Trimming left V 1 base short and J 8 bases short, with 14 bases between. Per the germline V gene, CDR1 is SEHNR and CDR2 is FQNEAQ (reference sequence). The CDR3 has 14 residues. The CDR3 DNA reads as TGTGCCAGCAGCTTAGTTGACCTCTCTGGAGGCTACACCTTC. Translated, it gives CASSLVDLSGGYTF. Supplemented by reference TRBV7-9 and TRBJ1-2, the full variable domain reads DTGVSQNPRHKITKRGQNVTFRCDPISEHNRLYWYRQTLGQGPEFLTYFQNEAQLEKSRLLSDRFSAERPKGSFSTLEIQRTEQGDSAMYLCASSLVDLSGGYTFGSGTRLTVV.

The rearrangement joins TRBV6-1 to TRBJ2-4; D call uncertain. Trimming cost V 7 bases and J 1 base, with 11 bases left between them. The germline V gene encodes CDR1 MNHNS and CDR2 SASEGT. The CDR3 is 14 residues long. DNA for the CDR3: TGTGCCAGCATCAGCCGGATGGCCAAAAACATTCAGTACTTC. Residues: CASISRMAKNIQYF.

The rearrangement links TRBV12-3 or TRBV12-4 to TRBJ1-4; D remains unclear. The CDR3 is 14 residues long. V was pared by 3 bases and J by 3 bases, with 8 bases between. The CDR3 region is CASSFRRANEKLFF. The DNA of the CDR3 is TGTGCCAGCAGTTTCCGAAGAGCTAATGAAAAACTGTTTTTT.

V usage is TRBV24-1 and J usage is TRBJ1-1; the D is unclear. V was shortened by 9 bases and J by 7 bases, with 11 bases between the two germline ends. This CDR3 spans 11 amino acids. Germline values: CDR1 KGHDR, CDR2 SFDVKD. DNA of the CDR3: TGTGCCACCTTCAACGGGATTGAAGCTTTCTTT. This sequence encodes CATFNGIEAFF.

This clonotype was seen repeatedly, ten times or more. The chain combines TRBV20-1 with TRBJ2-3; possible D gene TRBD2, 5 bases. Trimming stripped 3 bases from V and 0 bases from J, with 13 bases between. CDR3 size: 15 residues. Germline loops: CDR1 DFQATT, CDR2 SNEGSKA (reference sequence). The DNA of the CDR3 is TGCAGTGCTAGCGCGGGTCTCTCTAGCACAGATACGCAGTATTTT. It translates to CSASAGLSSTDTQYF.

The chain uses TRBV2 and TRBJ1-1; 9 bases fit TRBD1. Unmatched junction bases numbered 12, after V lost 8 bases and J lost 8 bases. CDR1 is SNHLY, CDR2 FYNNEI, per germline. This CDR3 has 14 amino acids. CDR3 sequence: CASLSPGQGPEAFF. The CDR3 region has the DNA TGTGCCAGCCTATCTCCGGGACAGGGACCCGAAGCTTTCTTT.

This clonotype showed up many times. V is TRBV4-3 and J is TRBJ2-7, with D perhaps assigned TRBD1 or TRBD2 (6 bases each). The germline gives CDR1 LGHNA, CDR2 YSLEER. Trimming removed 3 bases at V and 9 bases at J, with 15 bases between. This CDR3 region has 13 residues. DNA of the CDR3: TGCGCCAGCAGCCAGGCGAGGGGGGTAAGGCAGTACTTC. This codes for CASSQARGVRQYF.

The chain joins TRBV12-5 to TRBJ1-1; D is uncertain. This CDR3 is built from 10 residues. The germline CDR1 and CDR2 sequences are LGHNT and FRNRAP. The V gene lost 3 bases and the J gene lost 6 bases, with 2 bases spanning the gap. Here the CDR3 DNA reads TGTGCTAGTGGTTTTGCTGAAGCTTTCTTT. As protein: CASGFAEAFF.

The rearrangement joins TRBV6-6 to TRBJ1-3, with D perhaps matching TRBD1 (5 bases). V dropped 8 bases and J dropped 7 bases, with 9 bases sitting between them. The germline gives CDR1 MNHNY, CDR2 SVGAGI (reference sequence). CDR3 length: 11 residues. CDR3 sequence: CASGGGNTIYF. As DNA, the CDR3 is TGTGCCAGCGGGGGTGGGAACACCATATATTTT.

There are a few counts of this clonotype. The chain combines TRBV29-1 with TRBJ2-1; 8 nucleotides align to TRBD2. This CDR3 region has 15 residues. V lost 7 bases to trimming and J lost 3 bases; unmatched junction nucleotides: 11. The germline V gene encodes CDR1 SQVTM and CDR2 ANQGSEA. For the CDR3, the DNA is TGCAGCGGGAGGGGCGGGGGGACGAACTACAATGAGCAGTTCTTC. Protein: CSGRGGGTNYNEQFF.

The genes are TRBV5-1 and TRBJ1-1, with D possibly being TRBD1 (6 bases). Trimming took 4 bases from V and 2 from J, leaving 27 bases between them. The CDR3 has 19 amino acids. The germline V gene encodes CDR1 SGHRS and CDR2 YFSETQ. The CDR3 coding sequence is TGCGCCAGCAGCCAACCGACCGGGACATCGAATCTGAAAAACACTGAAGCTTTCTTT. It is translated as CASSQPTGTSNLKNTEAFF.

This clonotype was seen a few times. This chain connects TRBV24-1 to TRBJ2-1; D not certain. V gave up 4 bases and J gave up 6 bases, with 12 bases separating them. The CDR3 runs 14 residues. CDR1 KGHDR and CDR2 SFDVKD come from the germline V gene. The CDR3 reads CATSDRDNLNEQFF. DNA of the CDR3: TGTGCCACCAGTGACCGAGACAACCTCAATGAGCAGTTCTTC.

In this sample, this clonotype turned up a few times. This chain uses TRBV10-3 with TRBJ2-2; tentatively, D is TRBD2 (7 bases). The CDR3 length is 14 residues. The V gene lost 7 bases and the J gene lost 6 bases, with 15 bases spanning the gap. CDR1 is ENHRY, CDR2 SYGVKD, per germline. DNA for the CDR3: TGTGCCATCACCCCCAGGGAGGGGGCCGGGGAGCTGTTTTTT. Its protein product is CAITPREGAGELFF.

This clonotype was detected only a few times. The chain couples TRBV7-9 to TRBJ1-1; TRBD1 matches at 12 bases. From germline, CDR1 is SEHNR and CDR2 FQNEAQ (reference sequence). The CDR3 length is 16 residues. The V segment lost 1 base and the J segment 2 bases; nucleotides outside the gene matches: 2. Here the CDR3 reads CASSLGGTGGNTEAFF. The DNA of the CDR3 is TGTGCCAGCAGCTTAGGAGGGACAGGGGGCAACACTGAAGCTTTCTTT.

The rearrangement links TRBV20-1 to TRBJ1-2; no clear D gene. Looked up from germline, CDR1 is DFQATT and CDR2 is SNEGSKA (reference sequence). V lost 3 bases and J lost 7, with 24 bases in between. This CDR3 has 16 residues. The CDR3 spells CSASPPRPVQRRGYTF. The CDR3 region has the DNA TGCAGTGCTAGTCCCCCTCGACCCGTACAACGGCGTGGCTACACCTTC.

For the CDR3, the DNA is TGTGCCAGCATTGACACTTCAACTAATGAAAAACTGTTTTTT. This sequence encodes CASIDTSTNEKLFF. The chain recombines TRBV12-3 or TRBV12-4 with TRBJ1-4, with D hard to call. Trimming removed 7 bases from V and 0 bases from J, with 9 bases in between. The CDR3 is 14 residues long.

This clonotype appeared a few times. The chain combines TRBV10-3 with TRBJ1-3; 7 bases map to TRBD1. CDR3 length: 16 residues. Unmatched junction bases numbered 7, after V lost 3 bases and J lost 2 bases. Germline CDR1 ENHRY, CDR2 SYGVKD. CDR3: CAISDVTGPTGNTIYF. DNA for the CDR3: TGTGCCATCAGTGACGTGACAGGGCCAACTGGAAACACCATATATTTT.

This clonotype occurred a few times. CDR3 loop: CASSSNLRGGTEAFF. In DNA, the CDR3 is TGTGCCAGCAGCTCTAACCTCAGAGGGGGCACTGAAGCTTTCTTT. The V call is TRBV11-2, the J call TRBJ1-1, with D perhaps matching TRBD1 (6 bases). V was pared by 4 bases and J by 4 bases, with 16 bases between. Per the germline V gene, CDR1 is SGHAT and CDR2 is FQNNGV. The CDR3 has 15 amino acids.

The chain has TRBV4-3 and TRBJ2-1, with TRBD2 matching over 11 bases. After removal of 6 bases from V and 3 bases from J, the junction contained 4 bases not matched to a gene. There are 15 residues in the CDR3. CDR1 is LGHNA and CDR2 is YSLEER in the germline V gene. CDR3 protein: CASRQTSGGYNEQFF. The CDR3 DNA sequence: TGCGCCAGCAGACAAACTAGCGGGGGCTACAATGAGCAGTTCTTC.

This clonotype was seen only a few times. The chain joins TRBV30 to TRBJ2-7; D not certain. The CDR3 length is 11 residues. V was pared by 2 bases and J by 6 bases, with 8 bases between. Germline CDR1 GTSNPN, CDR2 SVGIG (reference sequence). For the CDR3, the DNA is TGTGCCTGGAGTAATGGGGTCGAGCAGTACTTC. As protein: CAWSNGVEQYF.